Each of the 20 T cell receptor beta chains below was sequenced from the same sample in a study of blood T cell repertoires in COVID-19. TCRdb's copy holds only in-frame clones and misses some; the assay was immunoSEQ multiplex PCR. The data show 95,000 to 110,000 clones, around nine tenths seen once. Material: peripheral blood. These receptor sequences come from a human donor in a cohort sampled during active COVID-19.

This rearrangement joins TRBV9 to TRBJ2-3, with D perhaps TRBD1 (5 bases). The V end was cut by 2 bases, the J end by 6 bases, with 16 bases between. The CDR3 spans 15 residues. Germline CDR1 reads SGDLS; CDR2 reads YYNGEE. The CDR3 region is CASSVSGLPGDTQYF. In DNA form, the CDR3 reads TGTGCCAGCAGCGTTTCGGGCCTCCCAGGGGATACGCAGTATTTT. Full variable domain (outside the CDR3, taken from reference TRBV9 and TRBJ2-3): DSGVTQTPKHLITATGQRVTLRCSPRSGDLSVYWYQQSLDQGLQFLIQYYNGEERAKGNILERFSAQQFPDLHSELNLSSLELGDSALYFCASSVSGLPGDTQYFGPGTRLTVL.

This chain joins TRBV15 and TRBJ1-4; no clear D. V lost 5 bases and J lost 5, with 15 bases in between. Germline values: CDR1 LNHNV, CDR2 YYDKDF (reference sequence). CDR3 length: 15 residues. The CDR3 sequence: CATSGRLTQNEKLFF. Here the CDR3 DNA reads TGTGCCACCAGCGGCCGGCTGACACAGAATGAAAAACTGTTTTTT.

This clone appeared a few times. The V and J genes are TRBV7-9 and TRBJ1-5; D gene unclear. CDR3 size: 12 residues. With 7 bases removed from V and 2 bases from J, the gap between germline ends came to 6 bases. CDR1 is SEHNR and CDR2 is FQNEAQ in the germline V gene (reference sequence). The CDR3 coding sequence is TGTGCCAGCACGCGGGGCAATCAGCCCCAGCATTTT. Translating it yields CASTRGNQPQHF.

J is TRBJ2-2 and V is TRBV19, with D hard to call. The CDR3 covers 12 residues. V was trimmed by 3 bases and J by 6 bases, leaving 5 bases between them. Germline V gene lookup returns CDR1 LNHDA and CDR2 SQIVND (reference sequence). The CDR3 is CASSMYSGELFF. The CDR3 region has the DNA TGTGCCAGTAGTATGTACTCCGGGGAGCTGTTTTTT.

The chain employs TRBV11-3 and TRBJ1-6; no firm D call. Germline CDR1 SGHNT, CDR2 YENEEA. The CDR3 is made up of 10 amino acids. Trimming removed 1 base from V and 14 bases from J, with 3 bases in between. In nucleotides, the CDR3 is TGTGCCAGCAGCTTAGTATCCCTCCACTTT. It codes for CASSLVSLHF.

The genes are TRBV7-9 and TRBJ2-1; unclear D gene. The length of the CDR3 is 16 residues. Germline CDR1 SEHNR, CDR2 FQNEAQ (reference sequence). The ends were cut back, 3 bases at V and 5 bases at J, with 17 bases in the middle. This CDR3 is CASSFWLLVANNEQFF. In nucleotides, the CDR3 is TGTGCCAGCAGCTTCTGGTTGTTGGTAGCCAACAATGAGCAGTTCTTC.

The V and J genes are TRBV7-8 and TRBJ1-1, with D possibly matching TRBD1 (6 bases). V lost 4 bases to trimming and J lost 3 bases, with 9 bases between them. This CDR3 comprises 13 residues. CDR1 and CDR2 from the germline V gene are SGHVS and FQNEAQ. The CDR3 region is CASSSHRDTEAFF. The CDR3 coding sequence is TGTGCCAGCAGCTCCCACAGGGACACTGAAGCTTTCTTT.

The chain links TRBV19 to TRBJ1-2; D ambiguous. Germline V gene lookup returns CDR1 LNHDA and CDR2 SQIVND (reference sequence). The CDR3 covers 13 residues. Trimming removed 8 bases at V and 9 bases at J, with 19 bases between. In nucleotides, the CDR3 is TGTGCCAGTGAGGATACTGATCGTTCGAGCTACACCTTC. It encodes CASEDTDRSSYTF.

The V call is TRBV7-3, the J call TRBJ2-3, with 9 bases identical to TRBD1. Unmatched junction bases numbered 7, after V lost 4 bases and J lost 2 bases. Germline V lookup: CDR1 SGHTA, CDR2 FQGTGA. This CDR3 is built from 16 residues. The DNA of the CDR3 is TGTGCCAGCAGCTCGGGACAGGGCCCGACCACAGATACGCAGTATTTT. Its protein is CASSSGQGPTTDTQYF. Complete variable domain (other parts from reference TRBV7-3 and TRBJ2-3): GAGVSQTPSNKVTEKGKYVELRCDPISGHTALYWYRQSLGQGPEFLIYFQGTGAADDSGLPNDRFFAVRPEGSVSTLKIQRTERGDSAVYLCASSSGQGPTTDTQYFGPGTRLTVL.

V gene TRBV19 combines with J gene TRBJ2-5; TRBD2 is a possible D gene (6 bases). The CDR3 totals 14 residues. V dropped 4 bases and J dropped 5 bases, with 14 bases sitting between them. The V gene's germline CDR1 is LNHDA and CDR2 SQIVND (reference sequence). This chain's CDR3 is CASSTDYPRETQYF. The CDR3 DNA follows: TGTGCCAGTAGTACGGACTACCCGAGGGAGACCCAGTACTTC. Full variable domain (outside the CDR3, taken from reference TRBV19 and TRBJ2-5): DGGITQSPKYLFRKEGQNVTLSCEQNLNHDAMYWYRQDPGQGLRLIYYSQIVNDFQKGDIAEGYSVSREKKESFPLTVTSAQKNPTAFYLCASSTDYPRETQYFGPGTRLLVL.

The chain couples TRBV19 to TRBJ1-6, with D perhaps matching TRBD1 (5 bases). V was clipped by 8 bases and J by 5 bases, with 13 bases between them. The germline V gene encodes CDR1 LNHDA and CDR2 SQIVND (reference sequence). This CDR3 has 14 amino acids. The CDR3 protein is CASQNRQNNSPLHF. CDR3 DNA sequence: TGTGCCAGTCAGAATAGACAGAATAATTCACCCCTCCACTTT.

The chain joins TRBV7-9 to TRBJ2-1, with 13 bases lining up with TRBD2. In germline, CDR1 is SEHNR, CDR2 FQNEAQ (reference sequence). The length of the CDR3 is 15 residues. J was trimmed by 7 bases and V by 1 base; bases with no gene match: 1. The CDR3 here is CASSLGLAGGNEQFF. CDR3 bases: TGTGCCAGCAGCTTAGGACTAGCGGGAGGTAATGAGCAGTTCTTC.

The gene calls are TRBV24-1 and TRBJ2-5; D gene ambiguous. This CDR3 comprises 13 residues. Germline V gene lookup returns CDR1 KGHDR and CDR2 SFDVKD. V lost 4 bases, J lost 3 bases, and 8 bases lay in between. CDR3 region: CATSDSLKETQYF. The DNA of the CDR3 is TGTGCCACCAGTGACAGTCTGAAAGAGACCCAGTACTTC.

This chain joins TRBV11-2 and TRBJ2-1, with a possible D match to TRBD1 (6 bases). The germline V gene encodes CDR1 SGHAT and CDR2 FQNNGV. Between the trimmed V and J ends, which lost 5 bases and 10 bases, there was a span of 9 bases. This CDR3 is 11 amino acids long. The CDR3 DNA follows: TGTGCCAGCAGCCTAGGGACAGAGCAGTTCTTC. Encoded protein: CASSLGTEQFF.

V is TRBV27 and J is TRBJ2-6; D gene ambiguous. The CDR3 totals 14 residues. The ends were cut back, 8 bases at V and 0 bases at J, with 8 bases in the middle. Per germline, CDR1 MNHEY and CDR2 SMNVEV (reference sequence). The CDR3 bases are TGTGCCAGCGGTCGTAGCTCTGGGGCCAACGTCCTGACTTTC. As protein: CASGRSSGANVLTF.

The V and J genes are TRBV9 and TRBJ1-2; weak D call: TRBD1 (5 bases). V lost 0 bases and J 4 bases, leaving 13 bases between the germline ends. There are 15 residues in the CDR3. Germline loops: CDR1 SGDLS, CDR2 YYNGEE. For the CDR3, the DNA is TGTGCCAGCAGCGTAGGGCAGGGCCCTCTCTATGGCTACACCTTC. Translating it yields CASSVGQGPLYGYTF. Based on the CDR3 plus reference TRBV9 and TRBJ1-2, the full variable domain is DSGVTQTPKHLITATGQRVTLRCSPRSGDLSVYWYQQSLDQGLQFLIQYYNGEERAKGNILERFSAQQFPDLHSELNLSSLELGDSALYFCASSVGQGPLYGYTFGSGTRLTVV.

The chain couples TRBV9 to TRBJ1-2; possible D gene TRBD1, 6 bases. CDR1 is SGDLS, CDR2 YYNGEE, per germline. Deletions cut 3 bases from V and 6 bases from J, with 15 bases between. The CDR3 totals 14 residues. The CDR3 nucleotides read TGTGCCAGCAGCGGACAGGTCCCGCTGAATGGCTACACCTTC. Translating gives CASSGQVPLNGYTF.

The CDR3 reads CASSFGTGTLRDEQFF. The CDR3 DNA sequence: TGTGCCAGCAGCTTCGGGACAGGGACGTTACGGGATGAGCAGTTCTTC. The chain is built from TRBV11-2 and TRBJ2-1, with 9 bases identical to TRBD1. This CDR3 is built from 16 residues. V shed 3 bases, J shed 8 bases, and the junction held 11 bases outside the gene matches. Germline CDR1 and CDR2: SGHAT and FQNNGV.

The chain uses TRBV3-1 (or the pseudogene TRBV3-2) and TRBJ1-2, with no clear D. CDR3 size: 12 residues. From germline, CDR1 is LGHDT and CDR2 YNNKEL (reference sequence). V gave up 4 bases and J gave up 4 bases, with 7 bases separating them. In DNA form, the CDR3 reads TGTGCCAGCAGCCTTCGGGGCTATGGCTACACCTTC. This sequence encodes CASSLRGYGYTF.

V and J are TRBV18 and TRBJ1-2, with 7 bases aligning to TRBD1. V lost 4 bases to trimming and J lost 4 bases; unmatched junction nucleotides: 9. The CDR3 has 15 amino acids. Germline-derived CDR1 and CDR2 are KGHSH and LQKENI. CDR3 amino acids: CASSLQGEAVYGYTF. In nucleotides, the CDR3 is TGTGCCAGCTCACTGCAGGGGGAGGCAGTCTATGGCTACACCTTC.